Ten or more counts support the clone carrying this T cell receptor beta chain. Sequencing ends 3 residues short of the CDR3 end; the germline J gene provides the rest. The protocol was immunoSEQ multiplex PCR, while the TCRdb copy is restricted to in-frame clones and leaves out a portion. Sampling found approximately 50,000 clones, none seen once. Germline CDR1 reads SGHNT; CDR2 reads YYREEE (reference sequence). This CDR3 is 15 amino acids long. The germline V and J ends were trimmed by 4 bases and 3 bases, with 16 bases remaining between them. This sample was taken from a study of T cell clonality in common variable immunodeficiency.

Sequenced material: peripheral blood mononuclear cells. The clonotype originates from a person aged 18 to 75 in good health. The chain employs TRBV5-4 and TRBJ2-5; D call uncertain. The sequenced CDR3 bases are TGTGCCAGCAGCCCTAGACCGGCGGTAGAAGAGACC. Translated, it gives CASSPRPAVEET. The entire CDR3 is CASSPRPAVEETQYF.